The present T cell receptor beta chain was sequenced within a study of blood T cell repertoires in COVID-19. This CDR3 is built from 15 residues. Germline V CDR1 and CDR2: LNHDA, SQIVND (reference sequence). V was clipped by 4 bases and J by 3 bases; unmatched bases: 5. Individuals aged roughly 18 to 90 years were recruited from approximately 22 US areas. Sequenced by immunoSEQ multiplex PCR; TCRdb stores in-frame clones only, minus some. The repertoire holds almost 250,000 clones, with 80% to 90% as singletons. What was sequenced was PBMCs or T cells enriched from blood (not recorded which). The chain combines TRBV19 with TRBJ2-3, with TRBD2 identical over 9 bases. The receptor was derived from a woman in her 30s who had recovered from COVID-19. The chain's CDR3 is CASSSGRAATDTQYF. CDR3 DNA: TGTGCCAGTAGTAGCGGGAGGGCCGCAACAGATACGCAGTATTTT.